This T cell receptor beta chain was sequenced for a study of T-cell memory formation after mild COVID-19. The sample holds a few counts of this clonotype. Antigen unknown. MiXCR, applied by TCRdb to the 5' RACE reads, yields one record per CDR3 protein. This sample has about 350,000 distinct CDR3 sequences; approximately 15% occur once, and the top ten carry around a fifth. Regarding the study as a whole: SARS-CoV-2 specificity of second-wave clones peaking day 37 was unconfirmed.

Unmatched junction bases numbered 5, after V lost 3 bases and J lost 5 bases. CDR1 is SGHVS and CDR2 is FNYEAQ in the germline V gene. The CDR3 sequence is 15 residues long. The clonotype comes from a young man who had mild COVID-19 (a few samples of this study predate the infection). Cell type and time point are not known. The chain couples TRBV7-6 to TRBJ2-1; 9 bases align to TRBD2. The sample was PBMCs or a T cell subset sorted from them (not recorded which). The CDR3 loop reads CASSFVTSGNNEQFF. CDR3 nucleotides: TGTGCCAGCAGCTTCGTGACTAGCGGAAACAATGAGCAGTTCTTC.